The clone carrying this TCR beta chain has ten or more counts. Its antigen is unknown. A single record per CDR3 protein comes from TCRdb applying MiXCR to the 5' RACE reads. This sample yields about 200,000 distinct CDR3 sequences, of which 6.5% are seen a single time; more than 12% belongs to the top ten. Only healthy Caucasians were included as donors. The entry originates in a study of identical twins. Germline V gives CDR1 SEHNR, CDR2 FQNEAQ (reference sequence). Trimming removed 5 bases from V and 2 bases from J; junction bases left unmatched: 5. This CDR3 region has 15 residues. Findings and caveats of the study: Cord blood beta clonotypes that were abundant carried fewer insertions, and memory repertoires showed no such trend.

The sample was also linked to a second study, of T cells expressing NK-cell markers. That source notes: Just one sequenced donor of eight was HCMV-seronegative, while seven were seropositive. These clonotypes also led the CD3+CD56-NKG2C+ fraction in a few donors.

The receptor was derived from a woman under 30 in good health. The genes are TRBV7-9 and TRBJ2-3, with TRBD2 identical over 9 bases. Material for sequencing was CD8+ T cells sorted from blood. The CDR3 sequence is CASSQSGGYTDTQYF. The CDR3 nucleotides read TGTGCCAGCAGCCAGAGCGGGGGGTACACAGATACGCAGTATTTT. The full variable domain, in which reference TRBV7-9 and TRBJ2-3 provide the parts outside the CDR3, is DTGVSQNPRHKITKRGQNVTFRCDPISEHNRLYWYRQTLGQGPEFLTYFQNEAQLEKSRLLSDRFSAERPKGSFSTLEIQRTEQGDSAMYLCASSQSGGYTDTQYFGPGTRLTVL.